This T cell receptor (beta chain) is from a study of blood T cell repertoires in COVID-19 (TCRdb year 2020). Background for the entire study: Samples covering the acute and convalescent phases of COVID-19 were provided by collaborators in the United States, Italy and Spain. The material from the prospective study consisted of cDNA or gDNA derived from T cells, B-cell-depleted T cells, or PBMCs. Subjects who had been exposed to COVID-19, were actively infected with it, or had recovered from it provided the deeply sampled blood TCRbeta repertoires that made up the dataset. The repertoires were made available in a free public database intended to serve as a resource for research on the immune response to SARS-CoV-2. Samples came from the ongoing ImmuneRACE study (first 160 participants) plus 1,254 subjects from 6 global collaborators. Sample metadata almost always included a de-identified subject ID, COVID-19 status, age in years and sex. Where available, HLA class I and class II types were taken from metadata supplied by the sample provider and were not determined by assay-based typing.

What the authors observed across the whole study: How much clinical and demographic metadata was included differed by source and by participant, and the metadata was provided uncurated.

Comment on this clone: Which antigen it targets is not known. Nothing much larger sits one base from this clone, and base qualities are not available.

Each collaborating institution followed its own protocols to collect whole blood in K2EDTA tubes. For TCRbeta analysis, collaborator samples were shipped as frozen whole blood, as isolated PBMCs, or as DNA extracted from either sample type. For CDR1 and CDR2, the germline V gene lists SGHTS and YDEGEE. Spanning cysteine to phenylalanine, the CDR3 consists of 15 amino acids. This entry keeps only the CDR3 DNA: 45 bases, framed from base 1. Trimmed from V: 4 bases; trimmed from J: 5 bases; junction bases lacking a gene match: 6. The immunoSEQ Assay, a bias-controlled multiplex PCR, was used to amplify TCRbeta CDR3 regions from genomic DNA. On the authors' methods: The number of nucleated cells in each sample was estimated by amplification of reference gene primers within the assay. Sequence reads were collapsed and filtered to measure the absolute abundance of every unique TCRbeta CDR3 rearrangement. For each sample, productive Simpson clonality was calculated as the square root of Simpson's diversity index over productive rearrangements. The table comes from immuneACCESS by way of TCRdb, which keeps in-frame sequences with V and J called. Part of the clones is missing from these tables; in studies checked, under half for an unresolved V gene and the rest for unknown reasons. V and J calls and clone size are those listed in that table; D and trimming were worked out from the DNA. This sample comprises over 90,000 clones, roughly 87% of them detected only once. The ten most abundant clones make up 15% to 20% of the sample.

Sequences were obtained from peripheral blood. This TCR was sampled from an elderly woman in a cohort sampled during active COVID-19. This chain is built from TRBV5-8 and TRBJ2-2; the junction holds 9 bases that match TRBD1. The nucleotide sequence reads TGTGCCAGCAGCCCGGGACAGGGTTTGACCGGGGAGCTGTTTTTT. It translates as CASSPGQGLTGELFF.